Listed here is a single T cell receptor (beta chain). The specificity of this receptor is unknown. No base-level quality is on record; no much larger clone is a single base apart. Sample treatment or condition, as interpreted from the label and publication: roughly 18 received Ad26.COV2.S at low or high dose, single or two shots; about 5 received placebo; per-sample allocation not given. Repertoires of vaccine and placebo recipients were sequenced from samples taken on day 63 after the first injection. Between 29 July and 7 August 2020, Cohort 1b enrolled around 24 adults aged 18-55 years at one site in Boston, USA. Ad26.COV2.S was a replication-incompetent adenovirus type 26 vector that expressed a prefusion-stabilized SARS-CoV-2 spike protein derived from the original Wuhan strain. The sample belongs to a study of Ad26.COV2.S vaccination and SARS-CoV-2 variants (dated by TCRdb to the early 2020s). As for the study more broadly: Donors in the vaccine arm were drawn from COV1001, a phase I-IIa trial of Ad26.COV2.S in healthy adults that was multicentre, randomized, double-blind and placebo-controlled. The TCR-sequenced set comprised approximately 32 samples: approximately 19 Ad26.COV2.S vaccine recipients, 5 placebo recipients and 8 SARS-CoV-2 convalescent individuals. Ad26.COV2.S was administered intramuscularly at 5 x 10^10 or 1 x 10^11 viral particles, either as a single shot or as two shots given 56 days apart. Trial participants were randomized into five groups of five, in which low-dose or high-dose Ad26.COV2.S was given once or twice, or placebo was given on both occasions. TCRbeta repertoire sequencing served as the tool for gauging how specific and how broad the SARS-CoV-2-reactive T cell receptors were following Ad26.COV2.S vaccination. Investigators did not know the trial group allocation while performing experiments and assessing outcomes. Study-level results and caveats: It was noted by the authors that total T cell responses may have been underestimated by the TCR breadth and depth analyses. The study was not powered to compare responses between vaccine doses or regimens. Higher spike-specific TCR breadth was observed in Ad26.COV2.S recipients than in placebo recipients (P = 0.0014). After vaccination, spike-specific CD8+ and CD4+ T cell responses were reported to show substantial breadth. Non-spike TCR breadth was comparable between vaccine and placebo recipients, consistent with the vaccine containing only spike.

The immunoSEQ Assay was the method used to sequence TCRbeta CDR3 regions. After extraction, genomic DNA underwent amplification by bias-controlled multiplex PCR, followed by high-throughput sequencing. In the original analysis: To quantify the absolute abundance of every unique TCRbeta CDR3 region, sequences were collapsed and filtered. T cell fraction was estimated by normalization of TCRbeta template counts to usable DNA, with usable DNA being measured through amplification of reference genes present in all nucleated cells. Repertoire TCRs were annotated as SARS-CoV-2-specific by exact matching of V gene, CDR3 amino acid sequence and J gene to a known reactive TCR set. MIRA supplied the reference SARS-CoV-2 TCR set, which was filtered for enrichment in COVID-19-positive ImmuneCODE repertoires so that public or cross-reactive TCRs were removed. Using the MIRA antigens, annotated TCRs were further analysed by specific ORF or by position within an ORF. Depth was the summed frequency of annotated unique rearrangements, while breadth was defined as annotated unique rearrangements over total unique productive rearrangements. Two-sided Wilcoxon rank-sum tests were used to compare TCR breadth between groups. TCRdb carries this immuneACCESS record with in-frame sequences only. Its versions omit some clonotypes, under half of them owing to an unresolved V gene in the studies checked, with the rest unexplained. V, J and clone size are taken as reported in that table, and D and trimming were inferred from the DNA itself. This sample lists some 480,000 clones; around nine tenths were detected once. The ten top clones hold 9.5% to 15% of the sample.

Sequences SGHRS (CDR1) and YFSETQ (CDR2) are obtained from the germline V gene. V was cut back by 1 base and J by 1 base, leaving a gap of 8 bases between them. The CDR3 measures 14 amino acids from cysteine to phenylalanine. The retained sequence is limited to the CDR3, 42 bases, with the frame set at the first base. This receptor chain uses TRBV5-1 and TRBJ1-1; TRBD1 is perhaps the D gene, given 5 matching bases. Sequencing was performed on peripheral blood, taken in a trial of Ad26.COV2.S vaccine versus placebo. This clonotype was sampled from a person between 18 and 65 years old who received the Ad26.COV2.S COVID-19 vaccine or a placebo. CDR3 sequence: CASSLTGKNTEAFF. The nucleotide sequence is given as TGCGCCAGCAGCTTGACAGGAAAGAACACTGAAGCTTTCTTT.